The clone carrying this T cell receptor (beta chain) was seen more than once but under ten times. This sample was included in a study of preoperative IRX-2 immunotherapy in early breast cancer. The V end lost 4 bases, the J end lost 6 bases, and 12 bases lay between the germline ends. From germline, CDR1 is SSHAT and CDR2 FNYEAQ (reference sequence). The CDR3 loop spans 14 amino acids. Libraries were prepared by immunoSEQ multiplex PCR; TCRdb keeps only in-frame clonotypes and omits some of them. The sample consists of roughly 99,000 clones, approximately 90% of them appearing once. Treatment described: preoperative locoregional IRX-2 cytokine immunotherapy.

This clonotype originated in a human donor with breast cancer. V usage is TRBV7-7 and J usage is TRBJ1-4; D perhaps matches TRBD1 (6 bases). The material sequenced was tumor tissue, taken after IRX-2 immunotherapy. The CDR3 region is CASSSDRKDEKLFF. CDR3 bases: TGTGCCAGCAGCTCCGACAGGAAGGATGAAAAACTGTTTTTT.